This T cell receptor beta chain originates from a study of blood T cell repertoires in COVID-19. Turning to the study itself: Some COVID-19 samples were acute and others convalescent; all came from the United States, Italy and Spain. The cDNA or gDNA used as material had been derived from T cells, B-cell-depleted T cells, or PBMCs.

Original data processing: Amplifying reference gene primers gave estimates of nucleated cell counts. Clones were sequenced by immunoSEQ multiplex PCR, and TCRdb holds only the in-frame ones, with some missing. V, J and clone size reflect that table, while D and trimming were determined from the DNA. The sample carries 70,000 or so clones, around 91% recorded once. V lost 7 bases and J lost 4; bases outside the gene matches: 11. CDR1 SNHLY and CDR2 FYNNEI come from the germline V gene. This CDR3 contains 15 residues. The TCR was taken from a human donor in a cohort sampled during active COVID-19. This sequence joins TRBV2 and TRBJ1-2; 8 positions agree with TRBD1. The sample was peripheral blood. The CDR3 reads CASNHQDRVSYGYTF. DNA of the CDR3: TGTGCCAGCAACCACCAGGACAGGGTCTCCTATGGCTACACCTTC.